The 25 T cell receptor beta chains below come from one sample, sequenced in a study of Graves' ophthalmopathy and Graves' hyperthyroidism. The sequenced template was RNA, covering the TCR beta CDR3 region. RT-PCR with HTBI primers came first, then second-round multiplex PCR. MiXCR, applied by TCRdb to the multiplex PCR reads, yields one record per CDR3 protein. Here the sample spans about 550,000 distinct CDR3 sequences, under 45% being singletons. Source material: peripheral blood or thyroid tissue (not recorded which). The source is an adult man with Graves' hyperthyroidism.

The V call is TRBV29-1, the J call TRBJ2-1, with 11 bases fitting TRBD1. J lost 9 bases, V lost 2 bases, and 6 bases had no gene match. Germline-derived CDR1 and CDR2 are SQVTM and ANQGSEA. There are 14 residues in the CDR3. CDR3 nucleotides: TGCAGCGTTGAATGGGACAGGGGGTTCACTGAGCAGTTCTTC. Amino acids: CSVEWDRGFTEQFF.

This clonotype was counted at least ten times. The chain combines TRBV24-1 with TRBJ2-7; D is unresolved. Trimming left V 3 bases short and J 3 bases short, with 5 bases between. CDR1 and CDR2 (germline): KGHDR, SFDVKD. The CDR3 runs 12 residues. The CDR3 DNA reads TGTGCCACCAGTGATGGTGACTACGAGCAGTACTTC. It encodes CATSDGDYEQYF.

This chain joins TRBV29-1 and TRBJ2-7; D remains ambiguous. CDR1 and CDR2 from the germline V gene are SQVTM and ANQGSEA. With 7 bases removed from V and 2 bases from J, the gap between germline ends came to 9 bases. The CDR3 has 11 amino acids. CDR3 residues: CSAKETYEQYF. The CDR3 nucleotides read TGCAGCGCAAAGGAGACCTACGAGCAGTACTTC.

For this clonotype: Given a much more abundant clone one base away, this may be a read error. The chain combines TRBV6-6 with TRBJ1-2; D ambiguous. Per the germline V gene, CDR1 is MNHNY and CDR2 is SVGAGI (reference sequence). The ends were cut back, 5 bases at V and 4 bases at J, with 20 bases in the middle. The CDR3 sequence is 16 residues long. DNA for the CDR3: TGTGCCAGCAGTGATCCGCGGTTGGTGACGAGCTATGGCTACACCTTC. Translation: CASSDPRLVTSYGYTF.

The table lists this clonotype with many counts. V gene TRBV20-1 combines with J gene TRBJ1-2, with D maybe TRBD1 (5 bases). The CDR3 has 12 amino acids. Between the trimmed V and J ends, which lost 1 base and 6 bases, there was a span of 9 bases. From germline, CDR1 is DFQATT and CDR2 SNEGSKA (reference sequence). For the CDR3, the DNA is TGCAGTGCTAGAGTCCCCAGGGATGGCTACACCTTC. Translation gives CSARVPRDGYTF.

This clonotype was picked up many times. V and J are TRBV19 and TRBJ1-6; D gene ambiguous. Germline V lookup: CDR1 LNHDA, CDR2 SQIVND (reference sequence). This CDR3 is built from 15 residues. V lost 6 bases and J 8 bases, leaving 17 bases between the germline ends. The CDR3 loop is CASSRIGQLYSPLHF. For the CDR3, the DNA is TGTGCCAGTAGCCGGATAGGGCAACTTTATTCACCCCTCCACTTT. Filled out from reference TRBV19 and TRBJ1-6, the complete variable domain reads DGGITQSPKYLFRKEGQNVTLSCEQNLNHDAMYWYRQDPGQGLRLIYYSQIVNDFQKGDIAEGYSVSREKKESFPLTVTSAQKNPTAFYLCASSRIGQLYSPLHFGNGTRLTVT.

The chain links TRBV15 to TRBJ2-7, with TRBD2 matching over 8 bases. The V gene end was trimmed by 2 bases and the J gene end by 0 bases; junction bases not matched to a gene: 6. CDR1 and CDR2 (germline): LNHNV, YYDKDF (reference sequence). The CDR3 contains 16 residues. The CDR3 DNA follows: TGTGCCACCAGCAGATTCACCGGGACTAGCTCCTACGAGCAGTACTTC. Protein: CATSRFTGTSSYEQYF.

The rearrangement links TRBV30 to TRBJ1-4; the match to TRBD1 covers 7 bases. From germline, CDR1 is GTSNPN and CDR2 SVGIG (reference sequence). This CDR3 is built from 14 residues. J was trimmed by 7 bases and V by 3 bases; bases with no gene match: 8. For the CDR3, the DNA is TGTGCCTGGAGCGGGGACAGCCAAGGTGAAAAACTGTTTTTT. This encodes CAWSGDSQGEKLFF.

This clonotype was seen at least ten times. The rearrangement links TRBV5-1 to TRBJ2-5; 7 nucleotides match TRBD2. Germline values: CDR1 SGHRS, CDR2 YFSETQ. The CDR3 contains 15 residues. With 0 bases clipped from V and 4 bases from J, the junction kept 6 bases outside the gene matches. The CDR3 is CASSLARVAGETQYF. CDR3 nucleotide sequence: TGCGCCAGCAGCTTGGCAAGAGTAGCGGGAGAGACCCAGTACTTC.

In its sample, this clonotype was seen many times. V gene TRBV7-9 combines with J gene TRBJ1-3; TRBD1 might be the D (5 bases). The CDR3 has 13 amino acids. Germline V gene data show CDR1 as SEHNR and CDR2 as FQNEAQ (reference sequence). The V gene lost 4 bases and the J gene lost 6 bases, with 10 bases spanning the gap. In DNA form, the CDR3 reads TGTGCCAGCAGCTCGGGGCCGGAAAACACCATATATTTT. Protein product: CASSSGPENTIYF.

This clonotype was seen many times. The chain couples TRBV10-3 to TRBJ2-7, with TRBD1 matching 12 bases. This CDR3 has 16 residues. Germline trimming cut 2 bases from V and 5 bases from J; bases unmatched to any gene: 7. From germline, CDR1 is ENHRY and CDR2 SYGVKD. CDR3 sequence: CAISEPGQGARNEQYF. The CDR3 nucleotides read TGTGCCATCAGTGAGCCGGGACAGGGGGCTAGGAACGAGCAGTACTTC.

This clonotype was recorded many times. This chain uses TRBV7-2 with TRBJ1-5, with 8 bases matching TRBD1. This CDR3 is 15 amino acids long. CDR1 SGHTA and CDR2 FQGNSA come from the germline V gene. Germline trimming cut 6 bases from V and 5 bases from J; bases unmatched to any gene: 9. In DNA, the CDR3 is TGTGCCAGCAGTCCTGGACAGGGACCATATCAGCCCCAGCATTTT. Translated, it gives CASSPGQGPYQPQHF.

The chain carries TRBV20-1 and TRBJ1-1; D ambiguous. CDR1 DFQATT and CDR2 SNEGSKA come from the germline V gene (reference sequence). The CDR3 has 14 amino acids. Deletions cut 6 bases from V and 4 bases from J, with 18 bases between. CDR3 protein: CSAHRGSWGTEAFF. CDR3 DNA: TGCAGTGCCCACAGAGGGAGTTGGGGCACTGAAGCTTTCTTT.

This clonotype was recorded at least ten times. The chain combines TRBV25-1 with TRBJ2-7, with 8 bases matching TRBD1. The CDR3 covers 14 residues. Germline CDR1 MGHDK, CDR2 SYGVNS. With V trimmed by 2 bases and J by 3 bases, 3 bases remained unmatched. For the CDR3, the DNA is TGTGCCAGCAGTGAAGGGGACAGGTACTACGAGCAGTACTTC. Its translation: CASSEGDRYYEQYF.

Written as DNA, the CDR3 is TGTGCCAGCAGCCCCTGGGACAGGGGCAATCAGCCCCAGCATTTT. Amino acids: CASSPWDRGNQPQHF. This chain uses TRBV11-2 with TRBJ1-5, with 9 bases identical to TRBD1. The CDR3 runs to 15 residues. Losses at the gene ends were 5 bases for V and 2 bases for J; bases not matched to a gene: 4. Germline V CDR1 and CDR2: SGHAT, FQNNGV.

The chain uses TRBV7-2 and TRBJ2-3; D unresolved. V lost 8 bases and J 6 bases, leaving 18 bases between the germline ends. Germline CDR1 and CDR2: SGHTA and FQGNSA. The CDR3 contains 14 residues. The CDR3 is CASGQLSPRDTQYF. For the CDR3, the DNA is TGTGCCAGCGGCCAACTCTCTCCGCGCGATACGCAGTATTTT.

The gene calls are TRBV7-9 and TRBJ2-7, with 9 nucleotides matching TRBD2. From germline, CDR1 is SEHNR and CDR2 FQNEAQ (reference sequence). This CDR3 comprises 16 residues. V was clipped by 5 bases and J by 7 bases; unmatched bases: 15. CDR3 protein: CASSRLLAGTYNEQYF. The CDR3 bases are TGTGCCAGCAGCCGACTCCTAGCGGGGACCTACAATGAGCAGTACTTC.

This clonotype appeared many times. The J gene is TRBJ2-5, the V gene TRBV28; TRBD1 matches at 7 bases. The CDR3 totals 14 residues. Trimming at V came to 5 bases and at J to 6 bases, leaving 9 bases not matched to a gene. The germline V gene has CDR1 MDHEN and CDR2 SYDVKM. CDR3 residues: CASSKRGLTKTQYF. The CDR3 DNA is TGTGCCAGCAGTAAGAGGGGGCTCACGAAGACCCAGTACTTC.

CDR3: CASSWDNDSGNTIYF. The CDR3 bases are TGTGCCAGCAGTTGGGACAATGACTCTGGAAACACCATATATTTT. The chain joins TRBV28 to TRBJ1-3, with D perhaps matching TRBD1 (6 bases). Germline V gives CDR1 MDHEN, CDR2 SYDVKM. There are 15 residues in the CDR3. Trimming left V 4 bases short and J 0 bases short, with 10 bases between.

Note on this clonotype: This sequence may be a read error, since a much larger clone differs from it by one base. V is TRBV10-3 and J is TRBJ2-2; 11 positions match TRBD2. With V trimmed by 10 bases and J by 6 bases, 10 bases remained unmatched. Germline V gives CDR1 ENHRY, CDR2 SYGVKD. This CDR3 is 15 amino acids long. The CDR3, as DNA: TGTGCCAGCATCAGACTAGCGGGGCCCTCCGGGGAGCTGTTTTTT. Encoded protein: CASIRLAGPSGELFF.

There are many counts of this clonotype. V gene TRBV24-1 combines with J gene TRBJ2-3, with 11 bases matching TRBD1. The CDR3 has 14 amino acids. CDR1 is KGHDR and CDR2 is SFDVKD in the germline V gene. Trimming at V came to 10 bases and at J to 0 bases, leaving 2 bases not matched to a gene. CDR3 residues: CATGDRGSTDTQYF. As DNA, the CDR3 is TGTGCCACAGGGGACAGGGGGAGCACAGATACGCAGTATTTT.

The CDR3 region is CASSVADRGLDTEAFF. DNA of the CDR3: TGTGCCAGCAGCGTAGCGGACAGGGGGCTGGACACTGAAGCTTTCTTT. The V and J genes are TRBV9 and TRBJ1-1, with TRBD1 identical over 11 bases. CDR1 is SGDLS and CDR2 is YYNGEE in the germline V gene. The CDR3 sequence is 16 residues long. The junction had 4 bases not matched to a gene; V was cut back by 0 bases and J by 3 bases.

V and J are TRBV12-3 or TRBV12-4 and TRBJ2-5; 16 bases align to TRBD2. V dropped 1 base and J dropped 0; count of bases not matched to a gene: 5. The CDR3 loop spans 19 amino acids. The CDR3 DNA follows: TGTGCCAGCAGTTTAGTGGGGACTAGCGGGAGGGGAAACCAAGAGACCCAGTACTTC. This encodes CASSLVGTSGRGNQETQYF.

This clonotype was seen a handful of times. The chain is built from TRBV30 and TRBJ2-7; D is uncertain. The CDR3 extends over 12 amino acids. Trimming took 0 bases from V and 2 from J, leaving 5 bases between them. The V gene's germline CDR1 is GTSNPN and CDR2 SVGIG (reference sequence). The CDR3 here is CAWSVLPYEQYF. CDR3 bases: TGTGCCTGGAGTGTACTTCCCTACGAGCAGTACTTC.

This clonotype was counted at least ten times. J is TRBJ1-6 and V is TRBV28; TRBD1 matches 8 bases. Germline V lookup: CDR1 MDHEN, CDR2 SYDVKM. Germline trimming cut 5 bases from V and 9 bases from J; bases unmatched to any gene: 12. The CDR3 contains 16 residues. The DNA of the CDR3 is TGTGCCAGCAGTACCTGGACAGGGTCTTGGCTTTCACCCCTCCACTTT. This sequence encodes CASSTWTGSWLSPLHF.